These T cell receptor beta chains were read from a single sample in a study of blood T cell repertoires in COVID-19. Some clones are missing from TCRdb's copy, which holds only in-frame ones; the method was immunoSEQ multiplex PCR. The data show 380,000 or so clones, less than 90% seen once. Sample: peripheral blood. The receptors derive from a woman between 55 and 75 years old with COVID-19, enrolled during active disease. CDR3s include the opening cysteine and the closing phenylalanine or tryptophan. D genes are given only for firm matches. Size values are once, few and many counts, or a class for expanded clones, and some rows have none.

j_call	v_call	cdr3_length	clone_size	d_call	cdr3_nt	cdr3_aa
TRBJ1-6	TRBV6-5	13	.	.	TGTGCCAGCAGTTACTCGCGGGACTCACCCCTCCACTTT	CASSYSRDSPLHF
TRBJ2-2	TRBV9	17	.	TRBD2	TGTGCCAGCAGCGTAGGGATCCCAGGGAGGGACACCGGGGAGCTGTTTTTT	CASSVGIPGRDTGELFF
TRBJ2-1	TRBV4-1	18	once	TRBD2	TGCGCCAGCAGCCAACTCGATATGGGACTAGCGGGGAACAATGAGCAGTTCTTC	CASSQLDMGLAGNNEQFF
TRBJ2-3	TRBV6-5	14	.	TRBD1	TGTGCCAGCAGTTACCAGGGGGTGTCAGATACGCAGTATTTT	CASSYQGVSDTQYF
TRBJ1-5	TRBV7-6	15	.	TRBD1	TGTGCCAGCAGCGCCCGACAGGGGGGCAATCAGCCCCAGCATTTT	CASSARQGGNQPQHF
TRBJ1-3	TRBV7-3	13	.	TRBD1	TGTGCCAGCAGGCAAGGACAGGGGGGCACCATATATTTT	CASRQGQGGTIYF
TRBJ1-6	TRBV5-1	15	.	.	TGCGCCAGCAGCTTGGCGGGGGGCAGTTTGACACCCCTCCACTTT	CASSLAGGSLTPLHF
TRBJ1-2	TRBV5-4	14	.	TRBD1	TGTGCCAGCAGCTCCGTACAGGGGAGAGATGGCTACACCTTC	CASSSVQGRDGYTF
TRBJ2-1	TRBV4-2	15	.	.	TGTGCCAGCAGCCAAGAGGGGGCAGGGGGGAATGAGCAGTTCTTC	CASSQEGAGGNEQFF
TRBJ2-2	TRBV2	17	.	.	TGTGCCAGCAGTACCAACCGGGGGGCAGTAGACACCGGGGAGCTGTTTTTT	CASSTNRGAVDTGELFF
TRBJ1-2	TRBV10-3	15	.	TRBD1	TGTGCCATCAGTGAAACAGGGGGACGTACCTATGGCTACACCTTC	CAISETGGRTYGYTF
TRBJ2-7	TRBV27	15	once	TRBD1	TGTGCCAGCAGCCAGGGGGACGGGAACTCCTACGAGCAGTACTTC	CASSQGDGNSYEQYF
TRBJ1-4	TRBV19	12	.	.	TGTGCCAGTATTTCCCCCGAGGGAAAACTGTTTTTT	CASISPEGKLFF
TRBJ2-7	TRBV6-5	15	.	.	TGTGCCAGCAGTTACTCTAATCAGGACTCCTACGAGCAGTACTTC	CASSYSNQDSYEQYF
TRBJ2-1	TRBV4-1	17	.	TRBD1	TGCGCCAGCAGCCACCGTTTGGTGGGACAGGGAAACAATGAGCAGTTCTTC	CASSHRLVGQGNNEQFF
TRBJ2-7	TRBV11-3	15	.	.	TGTGCCAGCAGCCCCCCGTCGGTACGGTTCTACGAGCAGTACTTC	CASSPPSVRFYEQYF
TRBJ1-2	TRBV7-9	13	.	TRBD1	TGTGCCAGCAGCTCACATGAGACAGGGGTTCGCACCTTC	CASSSHETGVRTF
TRBJ2-1	TRBV9	13	.	.	TGTGCCAGCTCCCCGGGACTCTACAATGAGCAGTTCTTC	CASSPGLYNEQFF
TRBJ2-7	TRBV5-1	14	.	TRBD1	TGCGCCAGCAGCTCGGGGACAGGGGGCTACGAGCAGTACTTC	CASSSGTGGYEQYF
TRBJ1-2	TRBV11-2	16	.	TRBD1	TGTGCCAGCAGCTTAGGACAGGGGGTAGTTAACTATGGCTACACCTTC	CASSLGQGVVNYGYTF
TRBJ2-5	TRBV30	14	.	.	TGTGCCTGGAGGCCTACAGGGTGGACGGAGACCCAGTACTTC	CAWRPTGWTETQYF
TRBJ2-2	TRBV3-1/TRBV3-2	14	.	.	TGTGCCAGCAGCCAGACTCCAGAACGCGGGGAGCTGTTTTTT	CASSQTPERGELFF
TRBJ2-1	TRBV27	14	.	.	TGTGCCAGCAGTTTCCGCCCCGGGAGTAATGAGCAGTTCTTC	CASSFRPGSNEQFF
TRBJ1-2	TRBV2	12	.	.	TGTGCCAGCAGGGCGACAGGAGCTGGCTACACCTTC	CASRATGAGYTF
TRBJ2-3	TRBV5-4	15	.	TRBD1	TGTGCCAGCAGCGTATACAGGGGAAGCACAGATACGCAGTATTTT	CASSVYRGSTDTQYF
TRBJ2-3	TRBV9	16	.	TRBD2	TGTGCCAGCAGCGTGACTAGCGGGGCCCGCACAGATACGCAGTATTTT	CASSVTSGARTDTQYF
TRBJ1-3	TRBV4-1	16	.	.	TGCGCCAGCAGCCAAGGGGAGGGTGCGGAGGGAAACACCATATATTTT	CASSQGEGAEGNTIYF
TRBJ2-2	TRBV13	18	few	.	TGTGCCAGCAGCTCCCCTGAGGGTCAGGAGGGAAGCGCCGGGGAGCTGTTTTTT	CASSSPEGQEGSAGELFF
TRBJ1-1	TRBV7-9	13	once	.	TGTGCCAGCAGCTCAGACACGAACACTGAAGCTTTCTTT	CASSSDTNTEAFF
TRBJ1-5	TRBV7-2	15	.	TRBD1	TGTGCCAGCAGTTGGGACAGGGGGGACAATCAGCCCCAGCATTTT	CASSWDRGDNQPQHF
TRBJ1-1	TRBV16	13	.	TRBD1	TGTGCCAGCAGCGGGGACAGGAACACTGAAGCTTTCTTT	CASSGDRNTEAFF
TRBJ2-2	TRBV11-3	16	.	.	TGTGCCAGCAGCTTAGGGCAGGGGACGAGCACCGGGGAGCTGTTTTTT	CASSLGQGTSTGELFF
TRBJ2-2	TRBV4-1	18	once	TRBD2	TGCGCCAGCAGCCAAGTCCGGCCTAGCGGGGGGCCCACCGGGGAGCTGTTTTTT	CASSQVRPSGGPTGELFF
TRBJ1-6	TRBV30	13	.	.	TGTGCCTGGAAGGGCAGGGTAGATTCACCCCTCCACTTT	CAWKGRVDSPLHF
TRBJ2-7	TRBV11-2	18	.	TRBD1	TGTGCCAGCAGCCCCGGGGGCAGGGCGGGACAGGGTCGCAACGAGCAGTACTTC	CASSPGGRAGQGRNEQYF
TRBJ1-1	TRBV5-5	14	once	TRBD1	TGTGCCAGCACCGGACAGGGACTGAGCACTGAAGCTTTCTTT	CASTGQGLSTEAFF
TRBJ2-7	TRBV4-1	15	.	TRBD2	TGCGCCAGCAGCCAAGGGACTAGCGGTACCTACGAGCAGTACTTC	CASSQGTSGTYEQYF
TRBJ1-1	TRBV10-1	14	.	.	TGCGCCAGCAGTGAGAACTTTGGCTCAGGAGAAGCTTTCTTT	CASSENFGSGEAFF
TRBJ2-1	TRBV9	14	.	.	TGTGCCAGCAGCTCACGGACGGGGTTCGATGAGCAGTTCTTC	CASSSRTGFDEQFF
TRBJ2-2	TRBV7-9	17	many	TRBD2	TGTGCCAGCAGGTCACTAGCGGGGGGGACATTCACCGGGGAGCTGTTTTTT	CASRSLAGGTFTGELFF
TRBJ2-3	TRBV7-8	15	.	.	TGTGCCAGCAGCTTACAGGGCTATTACACAGATACGCAGTATTTT	CASSLQGYYTDTQYF
TRBJ2-5	TRBV3-1/TRBV3-2	18	.	TRBD1	TGTGCCAGCAGCCAAAGTAGGGATAGGGACAGGGGGATGGAGACCCAGTACTTC	CASSQSRDRDRGMETQYF
TRBJ2-5	TRBV14	15	.	TRBD2	TGTGCCAGCAGCCACCCAGCGGGACCCCAAGAGACCCAGTACTTC	CASSHPAGPQETQYF
TRBJ2-3	TRBV11-1	15	.	.	TGTGCCAGCAGCTTAATGCAGGGGCCGACAGATACGCAGTATTTT	CASSLMQGPTDTQYF
TRBJ2-1	TRBV2	16	.	TRBD1	TGTGCCAGCAGGCATACCGGGACAGGGACCTACAATGAGCAGTTCTTC	CASRHTGTGTYNEQFF
TRBJ2-7	TRBV7-8	15	.	TRBD1	TGTGCCAGCAGCTTAGAGCTGACAGGGACCTACGAGCAGTACTTC	CASSLELTGTYEQYF
TRBJ2-7	TRBV11-3	14	.	.	TGTGCCAGCAGCCCAAGGGGACACTCCTACGAGCAGTACTTC	CASSPRGHSYEQYF
TRBJ2-7	TRBV2	13	few	.	TGTGCCAGCAGGAACAGGGACCAAATCGAGCAGTACTTC	CASRNRDQIEQYF
TRBJ2-7	TRBV10-1	13	few	.	TGCGCCAGCAGTGAGCCAGGCTCCTACGAGCAGTACTTC	CASSEPGSYEQYF
TRBJ2-1	TRBV30	15	.	TRBD1	TGTGCCTGGAGCGCCCCGGGACAGGGGGCCAATGAGCAGTTCTTC	CAWSAPGQGANEQFF
TRBJ2-1	TRBV27	16	.	TRBD2	TGTGCCAGCAGTTCCCCGACTAGCGGGGGGGCGAATGAGCAGTTCTTC	CASSSPTSGGANEQFF
TRBJ2-5	TRBV11-3	17	.	TRBD2	TGTGCCAGCCGTATGTGGGGGGGGGAGAGTTTCGAAGAGACCCAGTACTTC	CASRMWGGESFEETQYF